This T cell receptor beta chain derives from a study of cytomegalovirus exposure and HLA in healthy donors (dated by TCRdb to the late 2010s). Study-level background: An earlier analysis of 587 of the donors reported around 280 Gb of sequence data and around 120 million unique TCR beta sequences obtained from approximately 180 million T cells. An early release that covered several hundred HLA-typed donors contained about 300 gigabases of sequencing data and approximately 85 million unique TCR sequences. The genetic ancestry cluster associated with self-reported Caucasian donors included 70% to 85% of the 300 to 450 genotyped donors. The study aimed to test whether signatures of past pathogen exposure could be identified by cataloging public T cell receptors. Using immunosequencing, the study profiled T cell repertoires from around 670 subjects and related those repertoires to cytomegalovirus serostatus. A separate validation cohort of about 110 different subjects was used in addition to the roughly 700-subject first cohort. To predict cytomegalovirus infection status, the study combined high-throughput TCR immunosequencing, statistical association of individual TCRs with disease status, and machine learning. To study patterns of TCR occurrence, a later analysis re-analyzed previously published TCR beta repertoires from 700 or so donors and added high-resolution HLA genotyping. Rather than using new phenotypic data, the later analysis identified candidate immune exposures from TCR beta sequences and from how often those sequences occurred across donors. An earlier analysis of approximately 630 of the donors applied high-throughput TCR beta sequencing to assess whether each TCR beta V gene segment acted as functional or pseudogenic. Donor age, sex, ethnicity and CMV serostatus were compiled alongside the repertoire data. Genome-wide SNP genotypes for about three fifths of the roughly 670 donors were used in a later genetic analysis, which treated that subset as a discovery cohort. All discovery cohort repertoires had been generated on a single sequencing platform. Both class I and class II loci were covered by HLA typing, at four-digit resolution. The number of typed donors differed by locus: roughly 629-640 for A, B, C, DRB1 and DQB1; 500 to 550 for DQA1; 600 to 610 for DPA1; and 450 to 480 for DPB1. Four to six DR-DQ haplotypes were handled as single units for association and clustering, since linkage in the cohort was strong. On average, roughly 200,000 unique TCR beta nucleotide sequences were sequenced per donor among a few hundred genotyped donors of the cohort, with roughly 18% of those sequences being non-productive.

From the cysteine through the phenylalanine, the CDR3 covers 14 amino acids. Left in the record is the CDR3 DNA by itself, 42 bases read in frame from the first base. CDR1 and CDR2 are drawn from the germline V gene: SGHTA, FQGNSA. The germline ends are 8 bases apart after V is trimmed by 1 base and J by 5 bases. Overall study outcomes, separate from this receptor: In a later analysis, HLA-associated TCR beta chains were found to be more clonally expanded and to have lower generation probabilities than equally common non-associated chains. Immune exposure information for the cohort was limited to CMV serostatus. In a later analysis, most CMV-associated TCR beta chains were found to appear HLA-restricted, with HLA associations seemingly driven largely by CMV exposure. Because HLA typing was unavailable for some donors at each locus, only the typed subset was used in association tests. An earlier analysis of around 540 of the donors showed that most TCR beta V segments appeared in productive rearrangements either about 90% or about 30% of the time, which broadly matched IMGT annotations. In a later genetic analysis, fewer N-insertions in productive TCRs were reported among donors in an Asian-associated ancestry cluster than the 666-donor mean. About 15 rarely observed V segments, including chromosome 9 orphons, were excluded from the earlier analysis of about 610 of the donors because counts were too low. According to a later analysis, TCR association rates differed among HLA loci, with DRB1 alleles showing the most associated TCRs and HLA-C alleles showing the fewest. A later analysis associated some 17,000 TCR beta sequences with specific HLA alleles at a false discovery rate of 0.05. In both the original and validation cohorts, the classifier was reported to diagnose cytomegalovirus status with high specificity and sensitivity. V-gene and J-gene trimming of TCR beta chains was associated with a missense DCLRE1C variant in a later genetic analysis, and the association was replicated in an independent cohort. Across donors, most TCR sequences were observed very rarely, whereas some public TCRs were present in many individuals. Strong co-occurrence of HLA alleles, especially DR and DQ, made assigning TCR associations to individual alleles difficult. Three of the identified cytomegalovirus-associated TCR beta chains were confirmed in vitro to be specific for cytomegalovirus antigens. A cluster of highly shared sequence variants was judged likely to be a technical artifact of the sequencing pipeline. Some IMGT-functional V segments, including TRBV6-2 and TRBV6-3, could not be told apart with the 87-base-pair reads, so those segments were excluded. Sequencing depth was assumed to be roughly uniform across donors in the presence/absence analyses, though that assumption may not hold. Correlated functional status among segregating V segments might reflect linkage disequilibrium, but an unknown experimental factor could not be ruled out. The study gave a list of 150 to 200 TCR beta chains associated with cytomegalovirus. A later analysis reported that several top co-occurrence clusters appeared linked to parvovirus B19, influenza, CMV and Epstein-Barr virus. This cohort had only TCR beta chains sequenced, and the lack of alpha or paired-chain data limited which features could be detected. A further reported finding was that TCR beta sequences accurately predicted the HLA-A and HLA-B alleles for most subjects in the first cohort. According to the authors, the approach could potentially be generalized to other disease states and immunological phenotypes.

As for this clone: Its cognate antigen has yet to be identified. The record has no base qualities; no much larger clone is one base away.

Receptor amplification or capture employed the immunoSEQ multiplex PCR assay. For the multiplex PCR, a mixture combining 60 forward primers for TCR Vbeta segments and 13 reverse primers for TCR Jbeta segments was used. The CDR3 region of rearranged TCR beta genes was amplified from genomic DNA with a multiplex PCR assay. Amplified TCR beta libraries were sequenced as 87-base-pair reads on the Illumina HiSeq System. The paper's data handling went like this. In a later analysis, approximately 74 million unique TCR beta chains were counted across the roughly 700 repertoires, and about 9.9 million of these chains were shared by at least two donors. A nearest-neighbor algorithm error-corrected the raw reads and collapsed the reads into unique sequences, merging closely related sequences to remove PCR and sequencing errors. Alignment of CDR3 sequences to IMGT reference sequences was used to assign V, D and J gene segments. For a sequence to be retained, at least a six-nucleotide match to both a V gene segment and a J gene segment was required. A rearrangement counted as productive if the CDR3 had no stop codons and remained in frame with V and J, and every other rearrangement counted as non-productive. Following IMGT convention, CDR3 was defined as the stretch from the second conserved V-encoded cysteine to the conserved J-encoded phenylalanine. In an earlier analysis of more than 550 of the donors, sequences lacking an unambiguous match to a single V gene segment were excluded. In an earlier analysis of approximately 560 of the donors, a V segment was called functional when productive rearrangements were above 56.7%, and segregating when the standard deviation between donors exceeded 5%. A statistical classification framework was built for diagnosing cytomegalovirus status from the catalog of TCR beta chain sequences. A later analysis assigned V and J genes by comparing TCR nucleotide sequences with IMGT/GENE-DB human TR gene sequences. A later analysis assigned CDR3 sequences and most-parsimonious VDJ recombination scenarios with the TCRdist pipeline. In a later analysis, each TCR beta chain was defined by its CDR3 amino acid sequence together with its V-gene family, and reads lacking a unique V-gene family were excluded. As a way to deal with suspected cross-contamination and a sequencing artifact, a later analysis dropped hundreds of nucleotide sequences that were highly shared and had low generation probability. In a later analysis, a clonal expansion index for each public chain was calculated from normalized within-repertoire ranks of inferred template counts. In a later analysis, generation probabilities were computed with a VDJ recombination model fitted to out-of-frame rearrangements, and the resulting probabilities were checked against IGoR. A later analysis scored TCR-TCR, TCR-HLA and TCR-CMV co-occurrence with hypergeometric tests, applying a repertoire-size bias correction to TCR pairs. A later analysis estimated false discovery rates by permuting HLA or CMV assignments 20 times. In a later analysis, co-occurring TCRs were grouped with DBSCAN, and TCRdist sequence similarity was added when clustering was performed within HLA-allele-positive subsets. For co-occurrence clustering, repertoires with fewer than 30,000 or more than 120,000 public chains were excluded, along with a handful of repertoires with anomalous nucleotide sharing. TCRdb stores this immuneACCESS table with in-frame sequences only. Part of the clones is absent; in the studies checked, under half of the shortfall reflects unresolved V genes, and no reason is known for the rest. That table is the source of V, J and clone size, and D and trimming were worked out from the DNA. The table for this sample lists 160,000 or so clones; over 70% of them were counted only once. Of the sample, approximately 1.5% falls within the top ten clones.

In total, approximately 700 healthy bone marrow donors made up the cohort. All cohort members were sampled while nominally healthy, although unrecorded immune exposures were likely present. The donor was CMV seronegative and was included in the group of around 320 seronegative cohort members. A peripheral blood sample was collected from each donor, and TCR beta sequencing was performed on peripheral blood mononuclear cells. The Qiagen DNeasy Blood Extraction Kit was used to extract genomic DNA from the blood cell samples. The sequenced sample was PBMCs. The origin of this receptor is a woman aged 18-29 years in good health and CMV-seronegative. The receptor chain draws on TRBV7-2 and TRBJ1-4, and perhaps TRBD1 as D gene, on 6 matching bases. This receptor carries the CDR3 CASSLGQGNEKLFF. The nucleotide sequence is TGTGCCAGCAGCTTAGGGCAGGGGAATGAAAAACTGTTTTTT.